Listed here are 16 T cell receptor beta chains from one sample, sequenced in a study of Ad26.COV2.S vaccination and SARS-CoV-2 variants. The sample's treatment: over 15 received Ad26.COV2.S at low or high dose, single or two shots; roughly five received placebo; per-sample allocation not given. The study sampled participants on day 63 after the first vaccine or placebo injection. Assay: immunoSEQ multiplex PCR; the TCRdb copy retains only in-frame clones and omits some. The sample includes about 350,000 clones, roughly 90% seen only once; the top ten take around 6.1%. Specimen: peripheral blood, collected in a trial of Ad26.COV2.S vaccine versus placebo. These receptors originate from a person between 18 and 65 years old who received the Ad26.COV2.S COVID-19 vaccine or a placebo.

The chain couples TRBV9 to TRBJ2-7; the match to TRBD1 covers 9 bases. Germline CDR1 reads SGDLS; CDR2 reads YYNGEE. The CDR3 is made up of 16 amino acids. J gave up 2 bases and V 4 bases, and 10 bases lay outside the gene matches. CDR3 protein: CASSPGAGQGPYEQYF. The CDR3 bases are TGTGCCAGCAGCCCGGGGGCGGGACAGGGTCCCTACGAGCAGTACTTC.

CDR3 sequence (DNA): TGCGCCAGCAGCCACACAGGGGGGGGTTACAATGAGCAGTTCTTC. Encoded protein: CASSHTGGGYNEQFF. The chain recombines TRBV4-1 with TRBJ2-1; maybe TRBD1 (8 bases). Germline assignment: CDR1 MGHRA and CDR2 YSYEKL. Trimming removed 3 bases from V and 4 bases from J, with 13 bases in between. The CDR3 loop spans 15 amino acids.

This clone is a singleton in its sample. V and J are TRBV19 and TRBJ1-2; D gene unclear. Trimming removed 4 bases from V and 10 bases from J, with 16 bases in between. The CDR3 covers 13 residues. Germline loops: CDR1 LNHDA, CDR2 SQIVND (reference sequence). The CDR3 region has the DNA TGTGCCAGTAGTACTAACCCGGGAGATCCCTACACCTTC. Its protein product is CASSTNPGDPYTF.

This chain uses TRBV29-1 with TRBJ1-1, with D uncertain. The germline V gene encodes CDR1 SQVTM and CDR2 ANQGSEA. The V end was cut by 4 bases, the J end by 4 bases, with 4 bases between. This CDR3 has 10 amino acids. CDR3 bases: TGCAGCGTTGTATCCACTGAAGCTTTCTTT. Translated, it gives CSVVSTEAFF.

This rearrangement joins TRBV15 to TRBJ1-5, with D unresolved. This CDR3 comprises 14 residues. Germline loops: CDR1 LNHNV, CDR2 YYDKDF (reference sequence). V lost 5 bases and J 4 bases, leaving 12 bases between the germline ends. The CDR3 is CATSPPPGNQPQHF. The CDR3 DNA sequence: TGTGCCACCAGCCCGCCCCCGGGGAATCAGCCCCAGCATTTT.

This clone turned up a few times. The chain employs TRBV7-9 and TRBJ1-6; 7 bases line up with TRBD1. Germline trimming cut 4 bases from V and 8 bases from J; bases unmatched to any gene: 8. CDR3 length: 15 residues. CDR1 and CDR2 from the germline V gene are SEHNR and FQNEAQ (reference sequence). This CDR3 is CASSSRSTGDSPLHF. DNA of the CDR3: TGTGCCAGCAGCTCCCGGTCTACAGGGGATTCACCCCTCCACTTT.

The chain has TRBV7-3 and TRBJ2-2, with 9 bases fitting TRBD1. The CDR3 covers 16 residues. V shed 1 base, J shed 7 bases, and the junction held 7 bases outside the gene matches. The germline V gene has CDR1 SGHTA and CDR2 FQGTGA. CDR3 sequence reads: CASSLIRDRVYGELFF. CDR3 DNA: TGTGCCAGCAGCTTAATTAGGGACAGGGTTTACGGGGAGCTGTTTTTT.

Here the CDR3 DNA reads TGTGCCAGCAGGGGGAGTTTTACACCCCTCCACTTT. The encoded protein is CASRGSFTPLHF. The chain employs TRBV6-5 and TRBJ1-6; D gene ambiguous. The V gene lost 6 bases and the J gene lost 11 bases, with 11 bases spanning the gap. From germline, CDR1 is MNHEY and CDR2 SVGAGI. CDR3 length: 12 residues.

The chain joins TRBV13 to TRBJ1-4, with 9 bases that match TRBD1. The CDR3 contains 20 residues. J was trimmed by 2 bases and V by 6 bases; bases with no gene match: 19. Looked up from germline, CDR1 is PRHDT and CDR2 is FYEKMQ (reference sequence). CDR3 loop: CASSYSRGQGRSRTNEKLFF. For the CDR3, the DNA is TGTGCCAGCAGTTATTCCCGGGGACAGGGAAGGTCCAGGACTAATGAAAAACTGTTTTTT.

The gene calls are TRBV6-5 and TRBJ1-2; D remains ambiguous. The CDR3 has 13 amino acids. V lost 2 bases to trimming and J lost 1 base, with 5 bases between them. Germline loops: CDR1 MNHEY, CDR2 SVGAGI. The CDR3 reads CASSYSDNYGYTF. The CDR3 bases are TGTGCCAGCAGTTACAGTGATAACTATGGCTACACCTTC.

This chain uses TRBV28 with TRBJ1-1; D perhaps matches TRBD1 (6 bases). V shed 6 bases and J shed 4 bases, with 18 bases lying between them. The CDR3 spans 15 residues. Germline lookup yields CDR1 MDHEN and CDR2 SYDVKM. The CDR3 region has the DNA TGTGCCAGCAGCAGGCTGGGGGGGGGCACCACTGAAGCTTTCTTT. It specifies CASSRLGGGTTEAFF.

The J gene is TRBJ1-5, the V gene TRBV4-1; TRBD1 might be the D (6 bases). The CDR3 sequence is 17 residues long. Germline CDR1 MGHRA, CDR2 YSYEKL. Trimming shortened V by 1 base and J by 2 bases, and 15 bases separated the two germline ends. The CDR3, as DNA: TGCGCCAGCAGCCAAGGGGCAGGGGAGGCGGGCAATCAGCCCCAGCATTTT. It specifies CASSQGAGEAGNQPQHF.

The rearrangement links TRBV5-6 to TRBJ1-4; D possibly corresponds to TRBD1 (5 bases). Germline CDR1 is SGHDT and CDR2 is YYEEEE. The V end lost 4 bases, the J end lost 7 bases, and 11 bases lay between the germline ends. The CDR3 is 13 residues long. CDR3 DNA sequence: TGTGCCAGCAGCCGAGGGGCTTTTGAAAAACTGTTTTTT. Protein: CASSRGAFEKLFF.

CDR3 bases: TGTGCCAGCAGTAACGAACCGACAGTTATCGGAAACACCATATATTTT. It encodes CASSNEPTVIGNTIYF. The chain joins TRBV6-6 to TRBJ1-3, with a possible D match to TRBD1 (5 bases). The germline CDR1 and CDR2 sequences are MNHNY and SVGAGI (reference sequence). V lost 5 bases and J 4 bases, leaving 18 bases between the germline ends. The CDR3 is 16 amino acids.

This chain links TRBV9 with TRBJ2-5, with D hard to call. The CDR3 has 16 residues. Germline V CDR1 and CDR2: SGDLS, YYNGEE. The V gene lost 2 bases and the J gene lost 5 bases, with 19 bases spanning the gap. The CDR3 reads CASSVAPGTSFETQYF. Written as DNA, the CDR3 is TGTGCCAGCAGCGTGGCACCGGGTACATCATTTGAGACCCAGTACTTC.

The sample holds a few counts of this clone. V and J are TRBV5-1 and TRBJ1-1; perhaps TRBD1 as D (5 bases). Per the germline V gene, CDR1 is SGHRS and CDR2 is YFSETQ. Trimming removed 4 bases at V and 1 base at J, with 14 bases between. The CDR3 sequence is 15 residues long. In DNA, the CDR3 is TGCGCCAGCAGCCTCACGGGACGGGGGAACACTGAAGCTTTCTTT. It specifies CASSLTGRGNTEAFF.